What follows is one TCR beta chain and its context. The antigen is unknown. The sample belongs to a study of T cell responses to AZD1222 COVID-19 vaccine. Study-wide findings and caveats: The donor group comprised mostly white British people and more females; the analysis possibly underestimated clonal diversity.

Germline V gene sequence: CDR1 KGHSH, CDR2 LQKENI. CDR3 length: 15 amino acids. The V and J ends lost 6 bases and 2 bases respectively, with 15 bases between them. Generated by immunoSEQ multiplex PCR, the TCRdb table keeps only in-frame clones and is missing some. This sample has about 160,000 clones, with less than 95% found just once. The rearrangement links TRBV18 to TRBJ2-3; possible D gene TRBD2, 6 bases. The sample here was peripheral blood, taken on day 0 of AZD1222 vaccination. The sequence came from an adult in good health. The CDR3 DNA follows: TGTGCCAGCTCGCCGGGAAGGCGGGACACAGATACGCAGTATTTT. It yields the protein CASSPGRRDTDTQYF.